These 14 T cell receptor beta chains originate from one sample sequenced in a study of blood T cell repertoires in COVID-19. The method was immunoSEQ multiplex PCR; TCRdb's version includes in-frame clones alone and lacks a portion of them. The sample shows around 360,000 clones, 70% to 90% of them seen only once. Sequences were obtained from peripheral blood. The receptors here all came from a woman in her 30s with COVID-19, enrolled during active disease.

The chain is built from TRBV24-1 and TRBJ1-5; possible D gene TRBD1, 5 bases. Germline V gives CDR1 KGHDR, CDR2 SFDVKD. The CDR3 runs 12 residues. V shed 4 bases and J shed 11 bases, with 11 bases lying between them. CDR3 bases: TGTGCCACCAGTGACCTGGCGGGGGCCCAGCATTTT. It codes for CATSDLAGAQHF.

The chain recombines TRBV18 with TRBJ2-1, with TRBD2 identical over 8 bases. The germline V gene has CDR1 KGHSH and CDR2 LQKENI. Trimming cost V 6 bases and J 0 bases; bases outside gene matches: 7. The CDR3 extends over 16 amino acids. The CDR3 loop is CASSLMSGSSYNEQFF. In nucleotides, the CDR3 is TGTGCCAGCTCGCTTATGAGCGGGAGCTCCTACAATGAGCAGTTCTTC.

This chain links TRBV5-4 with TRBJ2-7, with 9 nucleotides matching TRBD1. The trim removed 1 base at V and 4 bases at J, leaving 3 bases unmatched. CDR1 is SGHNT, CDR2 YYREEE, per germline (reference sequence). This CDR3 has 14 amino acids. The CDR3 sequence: CASSLKQGAYEQYF. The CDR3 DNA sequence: TGTGCCAGCAGCTTGAAACAGGGGGCGTACGAGCAGTACTTC.

CDR3 loop: CASSQGWGDYQETQYF. The CDR3 DNA sequence: TGTGCCAGCAGCCAAGGGTGGGGGGACTATCAAGAGACCCAGTACTTC. This sequence joins TRBV3-1 (or the pseudogene TRBV3-2) and TRBJ2-5; 7 bases agree with TRBD2. Germline lookup yields CDR1 LGHDT and CDR2 YNNKEL (reference sequence). With V trimmed by 1 base and J by 2 bases, 7 bases remained unmatched. The CDR3 has 16 amino acids.

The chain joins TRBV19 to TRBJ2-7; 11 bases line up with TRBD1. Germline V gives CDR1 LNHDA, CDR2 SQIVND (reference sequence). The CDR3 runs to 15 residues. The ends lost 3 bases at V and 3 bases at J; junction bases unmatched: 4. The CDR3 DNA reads TGTGCCAGTAGTATGAGGACAGGGGGCATCTACGAGCAGTACTTC. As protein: CASSMRTGGIYEQYF.

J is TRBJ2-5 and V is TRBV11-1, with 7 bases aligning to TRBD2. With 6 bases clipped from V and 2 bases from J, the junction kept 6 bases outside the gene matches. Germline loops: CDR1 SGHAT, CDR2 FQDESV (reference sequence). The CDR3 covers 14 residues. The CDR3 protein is CASSGTNGQETQYF. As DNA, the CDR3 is TGTGCCAGCAGTGGGACTAATGGTCAAGAGACCCAGTACTTC.

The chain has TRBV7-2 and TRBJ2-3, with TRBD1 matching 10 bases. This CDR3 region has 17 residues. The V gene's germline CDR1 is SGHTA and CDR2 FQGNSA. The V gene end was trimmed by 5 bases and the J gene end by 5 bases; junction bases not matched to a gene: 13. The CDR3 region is CASSLLLKGTGVDTQYF. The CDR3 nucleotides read TGTGCCAGCAGCCTCCTACTTAAGGGGACAGGGGTAGATACGCAGTATTTT.

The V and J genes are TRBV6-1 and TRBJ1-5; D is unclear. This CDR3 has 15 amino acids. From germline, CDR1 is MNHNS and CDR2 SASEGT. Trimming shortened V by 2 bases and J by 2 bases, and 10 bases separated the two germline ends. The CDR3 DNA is TGTGCCAGCAGTGAACCCCGAGGCGGCAATCAGCCCCAGCATTTT. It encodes CASSEPRGGNQPQHF.

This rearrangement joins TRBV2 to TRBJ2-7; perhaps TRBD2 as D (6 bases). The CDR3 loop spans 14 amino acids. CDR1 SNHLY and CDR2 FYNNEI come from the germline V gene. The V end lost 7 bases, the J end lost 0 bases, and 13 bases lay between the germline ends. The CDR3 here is CASTISGFSYEQYF. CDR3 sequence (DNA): TGTGCCAGCACCATCAGCGGGTTCTCCTACGAGCAGTACTTC.

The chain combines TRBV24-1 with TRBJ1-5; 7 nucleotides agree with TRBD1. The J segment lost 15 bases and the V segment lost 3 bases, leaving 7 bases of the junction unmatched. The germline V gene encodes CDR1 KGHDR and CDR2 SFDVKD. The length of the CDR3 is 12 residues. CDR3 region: CATSDVGQDPHF. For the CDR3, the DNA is TGTGCCACCAGTGATGTTGGACAGGATCCGCATTTT.

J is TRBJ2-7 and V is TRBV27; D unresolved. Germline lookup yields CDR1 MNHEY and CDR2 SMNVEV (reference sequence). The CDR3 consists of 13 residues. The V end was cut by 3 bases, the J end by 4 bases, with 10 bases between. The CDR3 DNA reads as TGTGCCAGCAGTTTTCTCTCGGGTTACGAGCAGTACTTC. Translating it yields CASSFLSGYEQYF.

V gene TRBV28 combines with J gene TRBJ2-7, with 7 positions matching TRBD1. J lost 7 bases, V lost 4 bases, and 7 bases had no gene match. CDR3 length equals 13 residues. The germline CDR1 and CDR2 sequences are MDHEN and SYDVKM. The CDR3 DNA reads TGTGCCAGCAGTTCCGGGACAGTCGGTGAGCAGTACTTC. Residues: CASSSGTVGEQYF.

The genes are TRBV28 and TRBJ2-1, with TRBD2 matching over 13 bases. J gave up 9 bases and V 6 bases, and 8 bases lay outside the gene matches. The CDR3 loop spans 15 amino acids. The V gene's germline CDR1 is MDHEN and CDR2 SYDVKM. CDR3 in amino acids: CASSQRTSGSSEQFF. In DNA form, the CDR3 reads TGTGCCAGCAGCCAAAGGACTAGCGGGAGCAGTGAGCAGTTCTTC.

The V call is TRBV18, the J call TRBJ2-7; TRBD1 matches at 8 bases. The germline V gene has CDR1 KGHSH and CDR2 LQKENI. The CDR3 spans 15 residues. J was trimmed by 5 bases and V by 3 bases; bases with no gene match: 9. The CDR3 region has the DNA TGTGCCAGCTCACCCCTGGGACAGGCCGTCCACGAGCAGTACTTC. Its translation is CASSPLGQAVHEQYF.